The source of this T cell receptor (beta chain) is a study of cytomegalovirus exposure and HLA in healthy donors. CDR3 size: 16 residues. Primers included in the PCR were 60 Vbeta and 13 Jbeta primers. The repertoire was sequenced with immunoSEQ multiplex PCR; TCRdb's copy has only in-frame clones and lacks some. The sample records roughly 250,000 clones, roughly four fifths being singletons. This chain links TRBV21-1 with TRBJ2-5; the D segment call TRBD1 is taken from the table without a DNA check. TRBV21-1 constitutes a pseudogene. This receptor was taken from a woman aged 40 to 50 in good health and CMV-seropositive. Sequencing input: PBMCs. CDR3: CASSKGRQGLRETQYF. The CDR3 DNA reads TGTGCCAGCAGCAAAGGGAGACAGGGGTTGAGAGAGACCCAGTACTTC.